A selection of T cell receptor beta chains follows, all from one sample in a study of technical replicates of blood from a few donors. Repertoires were generated with immunoSEQ multiplex PCR, while TCRdb's copy carries only in-frame clones and drops some. The sample records around 69,000 clones, 86% being singletons. The sample taken for sequencing was PBMCs. These receptors originate from a human donor in good health. Some clones in this sample may be carry-over from other donors' samples. The CDR3 runs from the conserved cysteine through the conserved F or W. D genes are given only for firm matches. Some rows have no size entry. The others give once, few or many, or a class for an expanded clone.

D: -
size: once
V: TRBV27
length: 15
J: TRBJ2-3
DNA: TGTGCCAGCAGTTTGCGAGGGCTCCGGACGGATACGCAGTATTTT
CDR3: CASSLRGLRTDTQYF

D: -
size: -
V: TRBV6-1
length: 14
J: TRBJ2-2
DNA: TGTGCCAGCCGGCGGGACGCGAACACCGGGGAGCTGTTTTTT
CDR3: CASRRDANTGELFF

D: -
size: -
V: TRBV5-1
length: 15
J: TRBJ2-7
DNA: TGCGCCAGCAGCTTCGGACAGCGAGAAACCTACGAGCAGTACTTC
CDR3: CASSFGQRETYEQYF

D: TRBD1
size: -
V: TRBV6-5
length: 14
J: TRBJ2-6
DNA: TGTGCCAGCAGACAGGGGTGGGGGGCCAACGTCCTGACTTTC
CDR3: CASRQGWGANVLTF

D: TRBD2
size: -
V: TRBV6-5
length: 15
J: TRBJ2-5
DNA: TGTGCCAGCAGTTCCGGGACTAGCGGGAGTGAGACCCAGTACTTC
CDR3: CASSSGTSGSETQYF

D: TRBD1
size: -
V: TRBV6-1
length: 15
J: TRBJ1-5
DNA: TGTGCCAGCAGTTTCGGACAGGGGGGCGGTCAGCCCCAGCATTTT
CDR3: CASSFGQGGGQPQHF

D: TRBD2
size: -
V: TRBV27
length: 15
J: TRBJ2-7
DNA: TGTGCCAGCAGTTTTAGTTCCGGACTAGCCTACGAGCAGTACTTC
CDR3: CASSFSSGLAYEQYF

D: TRBD2
size: once
V: TRBV7-2
length: 14
J: TRBJ2-7
DNA: TGTGCCAGCAGCTTAGCGGGAGGGTCCTACGAGCAGTACTTC
CDR3: CASSLAGGSYEQYF

D: -
size: -
V: TRBV29-1
length: 13
J: TRBJ2-2
DNA: TGCAGCTACCGACAGACAAACACCGGGGAGCTGTTTTTT
CDR3: CSYRQTNTGELFF

D: TRBD2
size: -
V: TRBV7-2
length: 17
J: TRBJ2-3
DNA: TGTGCCAGCAGACGGGGGACTAGCGGGAGTGAAGGGGGCACGCAGTATTTT
CDR3: CASRRGTSGSEGGTQYF

D: -
size: -
V: TRBV9
length: 13
J: TRBJ1-2
DNA: TGTGCCAGCAGCGTAGTGCTCGGGTACGGCTACACCTTC
CDR3: CASSVVLGYGYTF

D: TRBD1
size: -
V: TRBV2
length: 13
J: TRBJ1-2
DNA: TGTGCCAGCACCAGAGGACAGGTTGGTGGCTACACCTTC
CDR3: CASTRGQVGGYTF

D: TRBD2
size: -
V: TRBV5-4
length: 14
J: TRBJ2-5
DNA: TGTGCCAGCAGCGGCGGGGGGGCAGGCCAGACCCAGTACTTC
CDR3: CASSGGGAGQTQYF

D: TRBD1
size: -
V: TRBV9
length: 13
J: TRBJ1-2
DNA: TGTGCCAGCAGCTTAGGACAGGGGTATGGCTACACCTTC
CDR3: CASSLGQGYGYTF

D: TRBD2
size: -
V: TRBV6-5
length: 15
J: TRBJ2-1
DNA: TGTGCCAGCAGTTCCGGGGGTTGGACTAGCGGGAGTGAGTTCTTC
CDR3: CASSSGGWTSGSEFF

D: TRBD1
size: -
V: TRBV2
length: 15
J: TRBJ2-2
DNA: TGTGCCAGCAGTGTCCAGGACAGGGACACCGGGGAGCTGTTTTTT
CDR3: CASSVQDRDTGELFF

D: -
size: -
V: TRBV27
length: 13
J: TRBJ2-7
DNA: TGTGCCAGCAGTTTGAGTACCCCCTACGAGCAGTACTTC
CDR3: CASSLSTPYEQYF

D: TRBD1
size: once
V: TRBV6-1
length: 12
J: TRBJ2-7
DNA: TGTGCCAGCAGGACAGGGTTCGGCGAGCAGTACTTC
CDR3: CASRTGFGEQYF

D: TRBD1
size: -
V: TRBV14
length: 15
J: TRBJ1-2
DNA: TGTGCCAGCAGCTACCGGACCGGGACAGGGGTTGGCTACACCTTC
CDR3: CASSYRTGTGVGYTF

D: TRBD1
size: -
V: TRBV5-1
length: 17
J: TRBJ2-2
DNA: TGCGCCAGCAGCCGAGCTTTCCGGGACAGGGGGCTCGGGGAGCTGTTTTTT
CDR3: CASSRAFRDRGLGELFF

D: -
size: few
V: TRBV5-4
length: 15
J: TRBJ2-3
DNA: TGTGCCAGCAGCTTAACTAGACCCTACACAGATACGCAGTATTTT
CDR3: CASSLTRPYTDTQYF

D: -
size: -
V: TRBV6-1
length: 14
J: TRBJ1-6
DNA: TGTGCCAGCAGTGCTGGGCCCTATAATTCACCCCTCCACTTT
CDR3: CASSAGPYNSPLHF

D: -
size: -
V: TRBV2
length: 14
J: TRBJ1-5
DNA: TGTGCCAGCAGTGAATCTACGGGCAATCAGCCCCAGCATTTT
CDR3: CASSESTGNQPQHF

D: -
size: -
V: TRBV6-5
length: 15
J: TRBJ2-3
DNA: TGTGCCAGCAGTTACGGCAGGGGAGGCACAGATACGCAGTATTTT
CDR3: CASSYGRGGTDTQYF

D: TRBD1
size: -
V: TRBV7-9
length: 15
J: TRBJ2-1
DNA: TGTGCCAGCAGCCCTGTCGACAGGGGGCGTAATGAGCAGTTCTTC
CDR3: CASSPVDRGRNEQFF

D: TRBD2
size: -
V: TRBV19
length: 15
J: TRBJ2-1
DNA: TGTGCCAGTAGTGCCGCCGGACTAGCAGCCAATGAGCAGTTCTTC
CDR3: CASSAAGLAANEQFF

D: -
size: once
V: TRBV29-1
length: 15
J: TRBJ1-3
DNA: TGCAGCGTTGAAGGCTTCCGGGGCTCTGGAAACACCATATATTTT
CDR3: CSVEGFRGSGNTIYF

D: -
size: -
V: TRBV14
length: 17
J: TRBJ1-1
DNA: TGTGCCAGCCACGACAGAGCCCCCGGTGGGGCTAACACTGAAGCTTTCTTT
CDR3: CASHDRAPGGANTEAFF

D: -
size: -
V: TRBV7-2
length: 16
J: TRBJ1-5
DNA: TGTGCCAGCAGCTTTGACATCTACCCTAGCAATCAGCCCCAGCATTTT
CDR3: CASSFDIYPSNQPQHF

D: TRBD1
size: once
V: TRBV7-6
length: 16
J: TRBJ1-4
DNA: TGTGCCAGCAGCCCGTCGAGGACAGGGTCGCGGGAAAAACTGTTTTTT
CDR3: CASSPSRTGSREKLFF

D: -
size: -
V: TRBV29-1
length: 12
J: TRBJ1-1
DNA: TGCAGCGTTGCCCCCCCTGGCAGGGAAGCTTTCTTT
CDR3: CSVAPPGREAFF

D: -
size: -
V: TRBV9
length: 15
J: TRBJ1-2
DNA: TGTGCCAGCAGCGCAACAAGTCGGCAGGGCGAGGGCTACACCTTC
CDR3: CASSATSRQGEGYTF

D: TRBD1
size: -
V: TRBV15
length: 15
J: TRBJ1-1
DNA: TGTGCCACCAGCAGAGCCTCCGACAGGGACACTGAAGCTTTCTTT
CDR3: CATSRASDRDTEAFF

D: TRBD1
size: -
V: TRBV7-9
length: 15
J: TRBJ1-4
DNA: TGTGCCAGCAGCTCCTTGCCCAGACAGGGGGAAAAACTGTTTTTT
CDR3: CASSSLPRQGEKLFF

D: -
size: -
V: TRBV7-6
length: 12
J: TRBJ2-7
DNA: TGTGCCAGCAGCTTAGTGACAGCCGAGCAGTACTTC
CDR3: CASSLVTAEQYF

D: -
size: -
V: TRBV12-5
length: 14
J: TRBJ2-7
DNA: TGTGCTAGTGGCCCCAGGGGGGAGGCCTACGAGCAGTACTTC
CDR3: CASGPRGEAYEQYF

D: TRBD1
size: once
V: TRBV11-2
length: 16
J: TRBJ1-2
DNA: TGTGCCAGCAGCTTCACCGGGACAGGCCTACACTATGGCTACACCTTC
CDR3: CASSFTGTGLHYGYTF

D: -
size: -
V: TRBV28
length: 16
J: TRBJ1-4
DNA: TGTGCCAGCAGTCCAGGAACGGGACAACGGAATGAAAAACTGTTTTTT
CDR3: CASSPGTGQRNEKLFF

D: -
size: -
V: TRBV4-1
length: 14
J: TRBJ2-7
DNA: TGCGCCAGCACCACGTCCGGGTTCCCCTACGAGCAGTACTTC
CDR3: CASTTSGFPYEQYF

D: TRBD1
size: -
V: TRBV7-7
length: 15
J: TRBJ2-2
DNA: TGTGCCAGCAGTCAAGGGGACAGAAACACCGGGGAGCTGTTTTTT
CDR3: CASSQGDRNTGELFF

D: TRBD2
size: -
V: TRBV7-6
length: 15
J: TRBJ2-3
DNA: TGTGCCAGCAGCCGCGGACTAGCCCCCACAGATACGCAGTATTTT
CDR3: CASSRGLAPTDTQYF

D: -
size: -
V: TRBV6-5
length: 14
J: TRBJ1-1
DNA: TGTGCCGTAGCAGACCGGCTTGGTTACACTGAAGCTTTCTTT
CDR3: CAVADRLGYTEAFF

D: -
size: -
V: TRBV9
length: 15
J: TRBJ1-6
DNA: TGTGCCAGCAGCGCGGGTTTGACTTGGAGTTCACCCCTCCACTTT
CDR3: CASSAGLTWSSPLHF

D: -
size: -
V: TRBV7-2
length: 12
J: TRBJ1-1
DNA: TGTGCCAGCAGCTTATTCCAGACTGAAGCTTTCTTT
CDR3: CASSLFQTEAFF

D: -
size: -
V: TRBV7-6
length: 15
J: TRBJ1-3
DNA: TGTGCCAGCAGCCTATCACCTATGATCGGAAACACCATATATTTT
CDR3: CASSLSPMIGNTIYF

D: TRBD1
size: -
V: TRBV10-3
length: 15
J: TRBJ1-4
DNA: TGTGCCATCAGTGCCGCACAGGGGGCTAATGAAAAACTGTTTTTT
CDR3: CAISAAQGANEKLFF

D: -
size: few
V: TRBV20-1
length: 11
J: TRBJ2-7
DNA: TGCAGTGCTAGAGAGGAGCACGAGCAGTACTTC
CDR3: CSAREEHEQYF

D: TRBD1
size: -
V: TRBV7-2
length: 15
J: TRBJ1-2
DNA: TGTGCCAGCAGCTCCCCCGGACAGGGTTGGAATGGCTACACCTTC
CDR3: CASSSPGQGWNGYTF

D: TRBD1
size: once
V: TRBV7-9
length: 15
J: TRBJ2-5
DNA: TGTGCCAGCAGCTTGGGCGACAGGGCTAAAGAGACCCAGTACTTC
CDR3: CASSLGDRAKETQYF

D: -
size: -
V: TRBV9
length: 14
J: TRBJ2-7
DNA: TGTGCCAGCACCGTGACAGGAGATTCCTACGAGCAGTACTTC
CDR3: CASTVTGDSYEQYF

D: TRBD1
size: -
V: TRBV4-3
length: 18
J: TRBJ2-7
DNA: TGCGCCAGCAGCCAGGAAGAATTTCCACCGGGACAGGGGAAGGAGCAGTACTTC
CDR3: CASSQEEFPPGQGKEQYF

D: -
size: -
V: TRBV5-1
length: 11
J: TRBJ2-7
DNA: TGCGCCAGCAGCTTGGCCGGCGAGCAGTACTTC
CDR3: CASSLAGEQYF

D: -
size: -
V: TRBV5-1
length: 13
J: TRBJ2-5
DNA: TGCGCCAGCAGATCCACCGGGTCAGAGACCCAGTACTTC
CDR3: CASRSTGSETQYF

D: TRBD1
size: -
V: TRBV7-2
length: 14
J: TRBJ2-7
DNA: TGTGCCAGCAGCCCATCGACAGGGGACCACGAGCAGTACTTC
CDR3: CASSPSTGDHEQYF